This T cell receptor (beta chain) was profiled in a study of blood T cell repertoires in COVID-19. Study as a whole: Samples taken during acute and convalescent COVID-19 were collected in the United States, Italy and Spain. PBMCs, B-cell-depleted T cells, or T cells provided the cDNA or gDNA that made up the material.

V was clipped by 6 bases and J by 3 bases; unmatched bases: 8. The CDR3 is made up of 14 amino acids. Per germline, CDR1 SGHRS and CDR2 YFSETQ. Original processing methods: Counts of nucleated cells, estimated from reference gene primer amplification, were obtained. Using immunoSEQ multiplex PCR, the repertoire was profiled, and TCRdb retains in-frame clones only, with some absent. That table supplies the V and J calls and clone size; D and trimming were determined from the DNA. The table has 350,000 to 550,000 clones, roughly 90% seen once. The sequenced sample was peripheral blood. This receptor was identified in a woman between 25 and 40 years old with acute or convalescent COVID-19. The chain joins TRBV5-1 to TRBJ2-7; 8 bases align to TRBD1. The CDR3 DNA reads as TGCGCCAGCAACACCGGGACAGGCTACTACGAGCAGTACTTC. Translating gives CASNTGTGYYEQYF. Using reference TRBV5-1 and TRBJ2-7 for the parts outside the CDR3, the full variable domain is KAGVTQTPRYLIKTRGQQVTLSCSPISGHRSVSWYQQTPGQGLQFLFEYFSETQRNKGNFPGRFSGRQFSNSRSEMNVSTLELGDSALYLCASNTGTGYYEQYFGPGTRLTVT.